The 22 T cell receptor beta chains reported below all come from one sample, sequenced in a study of blood T cells in healthy people across ages. A J-beta primer mix and a sample-barcoded 5' primer were used in a second PCR of about 6 to 12 cycles. TCRdb fed the 5' RACE reads into MiXCR, producing one record per CDR3 protein. This sample carries hundreds of thousands of distinct CDR3 sequences, around 31% of them seen once, and the ten largest clones take approximately 14%. Material for sequencing was blood. The origin of the receptors is a woman of 80 years or more in good health.

The sample holds many counts of this clonotype. V gene TRBV5-1 combines with J gene TRBJ2-1, with 8 bases fitting TRBD2. The CDR3 consists of 15 residues. CDR1 is SGHRS and CDR2 is YFSETQ in the germline V gene. Losses at the gene ends were 7 bases for V and 4 bases for J; bases not matched to a gene: 10. CDR3 DNA sequence: TGCGCCAGCTCATCCGGGACTAGTACTTACAATGAGCAGTTCTTC. Translating it yields CASSSGTSTYNEQFF.

This clonotype was picked up many times. The chain couples TRBV7-2 to TRBJ2-5; 16 bases align to TRBD2. The CDR3 has 16 amino acids. Trimming cost V 5 bases and J 6 bases; bases outside gene matches: 6. The germline CDR1 and CDR2 sequences are SGHTA and FQGNSA. The DNA for the CDR3 is TGTGCCAGCAGCGGGACTAGCGGGGGGGGGATGAAGACCCAGTACTTC. Translation gives CASSGTSGGGMKTQYF.

In its sample, this clonotype was seen many times. J is TRBJ1-5 and V is TRBV4-1; D possibly corresponds to TRBD1 (5 bases). CDR1 and CDR2 from the germline V gene are MGHRA and YSYEKL. CDR3 length equals 15 residues. The ends were cut back, 1 base at V and 6 bases at J, with 13 bases in the middle. The CDR3 loop reads CASSQGVQAGQPQHF. The CDR3 region has the DNA TGCGCCAGCAGCCAAGGGGTACAGGCGGGTCAGCCCCAGCATTTT.

The V gene is TRBV2, the J gene TRBJ1-5; perhaps TRBD1 as D (5 bases). The CDR3 has 15 residues. Germline V gene sequence: CDR1 SNHLY, CDR2 FYNNEI. Deletions cut 6 bases from V and 2 bases from J, with 14 bases between. CDR3 sequence: CASRNARAGNQPQHF. In DNA, the CDR3 is TGTGCCAGCAGAAACGCCAGGGCCGGCAATCAGCCCCAGCATTTT. The whole variable domain, filled in from reference TRBV2 and TRBJ1-5, reads EPEVTQTPSHQVTQMGQEVILRCVPISNHLYFYWYRQILGQKVEFLVSFYNNEISEKSEIFDDQFSVERPDGSNFTLKIRSTKLEDSAMYFCASRNARAGNQPQHFGDGTRLSIL.

Ten or more counts support this clonotype. This chain connects TRBV5-1 to TRBJ1-2; 7 bases line up with TRBD1. The germline gives CDR1 SGHRS, CDR2 YFSETQ. The length of the CDR3 is 14 residues. J gave up 5 bases and V 0 bases, and 4 bases lay outside the gene matches. CDR3 amino acids: CASSLDRGSYGYTF. The CDR3 bases are TGCGCCAGCAGCTTGGACAGGGGATCATATGGCTACACCTTC. Using reference TRBV5-1 and TRBJ1-2 for the parts outside the CDR3, the full variable domain is KAGVTQTPRYLIKTRGQQVTLSCSPISGHRSVSWYQQTPGQGLQFLFEYFSETQRNKGNFPGRFSGRQFSNSRSEMNVSTLELGDSALYLCASSLDRGSYGYTFGSGTRLTVV.

The chain uses TRBV3-1 and TRBJ2-5; unclear D gene. The CDR3 is 14 residues long. V lost 4 bases to trimming and J lost 5 bases, with 14 bases between them. CDR1 and CDR2 (germline): LGHDT, YNNKEL (reference sequence). CDR3 bases: TGTGCCAGCAGCCGATCTGGGTTTGGGGAGACCCAGTACTTC. Amino acid sequence: CASSRSGFGETQYF.

Comment on this clonotype: With a much larger clone just one base away, this may be a read error. The chain carries TRBV20-1 and TRBJ2-5, with D perhaps matching TRBD1 (6 bases). CDR1 and CDR2 from the germline V gene are DFQATT and SNEGSKA (reference sequence). Trimming took off 4 bases at V and 11 bases at J, with 29 bases between the two ends. The CDR3 has 16 amino acids. The CDR3 loop is CSANGSTLLGDNEQYF. The CDR3, as DNA: TGCAGTGCTAATGGCTCCACCCTCCTGGGGGACAATGAGCAGTACTTC.

Many counts were recorded for this clonotype. V and J are TRBV7-2 and TRBJ2-3; D is undetermined. Trimming removed 5 bases from V and 4 bases from J, with 10 bases in between. CDR1 is SGHTA, CDR2 FQGNSA, per germline. This CDR3 comprises 13 residues. The CDR3 here is CASSVDSSDTQYF. For the CDR3, the DNA is TGTGCCAGCAGCGTCGACTCTTCAGATACGCAGTATTTT.

Ten or more counts support this clonotype. This sequence joins TRBV5-1 and TRBJ2-1; D possibly corresponds to TRBD1 (5 bases). Germline CDR1 SGHRS, CDR2 YFSETQ. This CDR3 spans 16 amino acids. V lost 0 bases and J lost 6, with 16 bases in between. In nucleotides, the CDR3 is TGCGCCAGCAGCTTGGCCCCACAGGCACTCCCCAATGAGCAGTTCTTC. It encodes CASSLAPQALPNEQFF.

This clonotype was observed a few times. This chain connects TRBV7-9 to TRBJ1-5; TRBD1 matches at 7 bases. The J segment lost 6 bases and the V segment lost 5 bases, leaving 16 bases of the junction unmatched. CDR3 length: 17 amino acids. Germline loops: CDR1 SEHNR, CDR2 FQNEAQ (reference sequence). CDR3 DNA sequence: TGTGCCAGCAGCAAGGAGTTTTCGCAGGGGGGGAGTCAGCCCCAGCATTTT. This encodes CASSKEFSQGGSQPQHF.

A note on this clonotype: The junction differs from germline at one of its ends, possibly a read error. The chain carries TRBV20-1 and TRBJ1-1; D gene ambiguous. The CDR3 contains 15 residues. CDR1 is DFQATT and CDR2 is SNEGSKA in the germline V gene (reference sequence). The CDR3 region has the DNA TGCAGTGCTAGCCCCATAGTCTTTCGGAACACTGAATCTTTCTTT. This gives the protein CSASPIVFRNTESFF.

At least ten counts were recorded for this clonotype. One base away lies a much larger clone, so this may be a sequencing read error. This chain uses TRBV5-1 with TRBJ1-5; D uncertain. Germline-derived CDR1 and CDR2 are SGHRS and YFSETQ. The CDR3 is 15 residues long. The V end was cut by 0 bases, the J end by 1 base, with 8 bases between. DNA for the CDR3: TGCGCCAGCAGCTTGGGAGGGATGAGCAATCAGCCCCAGCATTTT. Its translation is CASSLGGMSNQPQHF.

This clonotype was observed at least ten times. This chain joins TRBV20-1 and TRBJ2-3; 8 bases match TRBD2. The J segment lost 2 bases and the V segment lost 6 bases, leaving 10 bases of the junction unmatched. Germline loops: CDR1 DFQATT, CDR2 SNEGSKA (reference sequence). This CDR3 has 15 amino acids. The CDR3 loop is CSAHWRGESTDTQYF. The CDR3 DNA reads as TGCAGTGCCCACTGGCGGGGGGAATCCACAGATACGCAGTATTTT.

This clonotype occurred many times. The V gene is TRBV2, the J gene TRBJ2-1; 9 nucleotides agree with TRBD1. The V segment lost 2 bases and the J segment 7 bases; nucleotides outside the gene matches: 6. The CDR3 contains 15 residues. Germline-derived CDR1 and CDR2 are SNHLY and FYNNEI. CDR3 nucleotides: TGTGCCAGCAGTGAAAGGGGGACAGGGTGGAATGAGCAGTTCTTC. This translates into CASSERGTGWNEQFF.

This clonotype was counted at least ten times. The V gene is TRBV5-6, the J gene TRBJ1-6; the D gene is possibly TRBD1 (5 bases). Germline loops: CDR1 SGHDT, CDR2 YYEEEE. The CDR3 runs 15 residues. The V end lost 3 bases, the J end lost 9 bases, and 16 bases lay between the germline ends. The CDR3: CASSSAATGSSPLHF. Written as DNA, the CDR3 is TGTGCCAGCAGCTCGGCCGCCACAGGATCTTCACCCCTCCACTTT.

This clonotype was found a few times. V gene TRBV5-1 combines with J gene TRBJ2-7, with D possibly being TRBD1 (6 bases). Germline V lookup: CDR1 SGHRS, CDR2 YFSETQ. V shed 0 bases and J shed 5 bases, with 15 bases lying between them. The CDR3 has 15 amino acids. CDR3 nucleotides: TGCGCCAGCAGCTTGGAGGGGGTGTATCGGGACGAGCAGTACTTC. Its translation is CASSLEGVYRDEQYF.

This clonotype was detected many times. The rearrangement uses TRBV5-7 and TRBJ1-5; D is unresolved. TRBV5-7 is designated an ORF whose function remains uncertain. The germline V and J ends were trimmed by 4 bases and 0 bases, with 14 bases remaining between them. The CDR3 has 16 amino acids. The CDR3, as DNA: TGTGCCAGCAGCCGGCCGGGCGGGAATAGCAATCAGCCCCAGCATTTT. This gives the protein CASSRPGGNSNQPQHF.

This clonotype was counted ten times or more. The CDR3: CASSLLAGGQDEQFF. CDR3 nucleotides: TGTGCCAGCAGCCTGTTAGCGGGGGGGCAGGATGAGCAGTTCTTC. This chain joins TRBV7-9 and TRBJ2-1; 11 positions agree with TRBD2. The V segment lost 5 bases and the J segment 8 bases; nucleotides outside the gene matches: 8. The CDR3 extends over 15 amino acids. In germline, CDR1 is SEHNR, CDR2 FQNEAQ (reference sequence).

About this clonotype itself: This may come from a read error, since a much larger clone is one base off. J is TRBJ2-3 and V is TRBV7-2; D remains ambiguous. The V gene's germline CDR1 is SGHTA and CDR2 FQGNSA. The CDR3 sequence is 15 residues long. For the CDR3, the DNA is TGTGCCAGCAGCTTCACAGTAGGTAAAGCAGATTCGCAGTATTTT. This gives the protein CASSFTVGKADSQYF.

The J gene is TRBJ2-3, the V gene TRBV10-3; D is possibly TRBD2 (7 bases). The CDR3 is 14 amino acids. Germline V gene sequence: CDR1 ENHRY, CDR2 SYGVKD. V lost 5 bases to trimming and J lost 6 bases, with 15 bases between them. CDR3 loop: CAISLGGPGDTQYF. CDR3 bases: TGTGCCATCAGTTTGGGGGGGCCGGGCGATACGCAGTATTTT.

Comments on this clonotype: A much larger clonotype is one base distant, so this may be a read error. V gene TRBV6-4 combines with J gene TRBJ2-1; the D gene is possibly TRBD1 (5 bases). Germline values: CDR1 MRHNA, CDR2 SNTAGT. This CDR3 has 12 residues. DNA of the CDR3: TGTGCCAGCAGTGGCCCAGGGAATGGGCAGTTCTTC. Protein: CASSGPGNGQFF.

J is TRBJ1-4 and V is TRBV20-1; no reliable D call. The germline V gene has CDR1 DFQATT and CDR2 SNEGSKA (reference sequence). CDR3 length equals 13 residues. Trimming shortened V by 6 bases and J by 4 bases, and 12 bases separated the two germline ends. The CDR3 region has the DNA TGCAGTGCCCCGTTACTGAATAATGAAAAACTGTTTTTT. Its protein product is CSAPLLNNEKLFF.